This record covers a single T cell receptor beta chain. Antigen unknown. This CDR3 has 14 residues. Germline CDR1 and CDR2: MNHEY and SMNVEV (reference sequence). The J segment lost 6 bases and the V segment lost 2 bases, leaving 5 bases of the junction unmatched. These data originate in a study of T-cell reconstitution after alpha-beta-depleted transplantation in children. Study-level points and caveats: Where alpha-beta T cells came from about two months after transplant was reportedly several hundred expanded graft clones.

Unique molecular identifiers featured in how the TCRbeta library was prepared. One entry per CDR3 protein results from TCRdb running MiXCR on the PCR reads. In the table there are around 270,000 distinct CDR3 sequences, about a tenth of which are singletons. V gene TRBV27 combines with J gene TRBJ2-3; 7 positions agree with TRBD2. This sample comprised PBMCs, obtained before TCRalphabeta/CD19-depleted stem cell transplant. This clonotype was obtained from a boy under two years old with acute myeloid leukemia, due to receive a stem cell transplant. CDR3 nucleotides: TGTGCCAGCAGTTTAAGCGGGGTCTGGGATACGCAGTATTTT. This encodes CASSLSGVWDTQYF.